This T cell receptor (beta chain) is from a study of technical replicates of blood from four donors. Using immunoSEQ multiplex PCR, the repertoire was profiled, and TCRdb retains in-frame clones only, with some absent. This sample yields more than 90,000 clones, of which approximately 95% are seen a single time; around 0.35% belongs to the top ten. This CDR3 is built from 16 residues. V was cut by 1 base and J by 0 bases, with 11 bases left in between. Germline assignment: CDR1 SGHRS and CDR2 YFSETQ. The rearrangement joins TRBV5-1 to TRBJ1-5; TRBD1 might be the D (5 bases). The sample was T cells isolated from PBMCs. The clonotype was recovered from a human donor in good health. Written as DNA, the CDR3 is TGCGCCAGCAGCTTGAATGGGGCTTATAGCAATCAGCCCCAGCATTTT. It is translated as CASSLNGAYSNQPQHF.